The 5 T cell receptor beta chains below come from one sample, sequenced in a study of blood T cells in healthy people across ages. It was with a sample-barcoded 5' primer and a J-beta primer mix that a second PCR of roughly 7 to 12 cycles was run. Via MiXCR, TCRdb re-called the 5' RACE reads, giving one row per CDR3 protein. The repertoire holds 650,000 to 800,000 distinct CDR3 sequences, around 45% seen once, with about a fifth in the top ten. Material for sequencing was blood. The origin of the receptors is a man in his fifties or sixties in good health.

V gene TRBV6-5 combines with J gene TRBJ2-1; maybe TRBD2 (7 bases). The CDR3 spans 13 residues. With 6 bases removed from V and 13 bases from J, the gap between germline ends came to 19 bases. Looked up from germline, CDR1 is MNHEY and CDR2 is SVGAGI. In DNA, the CDR3 is TGTGCCAGCAGGAATGGAGGTTCGGGGGGCCAGTTCTTC. It encodes CASRNGGSGGQFF.

This clonotype appeared a few times. The V and J genes are TRBV7-9 and TRBJ1-4, with TRBD1 matching over 7 bases. Trimming removed 2 bases from V and 3 bases from J; junction bases left unmatched: 9. CDR3 length: 17 amino acids. The germline V gene has CDR1 SEHNR and CDR2 FQNEAQ (reference sequence). For the CDR3, the DNA is TGTGCCAGCAGCTTACCTAGGGGACAGCCTTCTAATGAAAAACTGTTTTTT. Encoded protein: CASSLPRGQPSNEKLFF.

This clonotype was detected ten times or more. The V and J genes are TRBV5-1 and TRBJ1-4, with 8 bases that match TRBD1. V shed 0 bases, J shed 7 bases, and the junction held 5 bases outside the gene matches. Germline V CDR1 and CDR2: SGHRS, YFSETQ. The CDR3 spans 15 residues. The CDR3 sequence is CASSLGQGLGEKLFF. In nucleotides, the CDR3 is TGCGCCAGCAGCTTGGGACAGGGGCTTGGTGAAAAACTGTTTTTT.

In the case of this clonotype: Germline is not matched at one junction end, which may reflect a read error. The chain employs TRBV15 and TRBJ2-5; possible D gene TRBD1, 6 bases. Germline V gene sequence: CDR1 LNHNV, CDR2 YYDKDF (reference sequence). The CDR3 contains 15 residues. CDR3 amino acids: CAASSLGAKIETQYF. In nucleotides, the CDR3 is TGTGCCGCCAGCTCCCTGGGGGCAAAGATTGAGACCCAGTACTTC.

With respect to this clonotype: This may be a read error, as it is one base from a much larger clone. V usage is TRBV29-1 and J usage is TRBJ2-5; 8 nucleotides agree with TRBD1. CDR1 SQVTM and CDR2 ANQGSEA come from the germline V gene. The CDR3 runs to 12 residues. The DNA of the CDR3 is TGCAGCGGGGGACAGGAGGAAGAGACCCGGTACTTC. The encoded protein is CSGGQEEETRYF.